Sequencing of this T cell receptor (beta chain) was carried out in a study of T cells in Graves' hyperthyroidism and ophthalmopathy. The PBMCs were sourced from fresh peripheral blood (less than 11 ml). Amplification targeted TCR beta CDR3 regions from RNA transcripts. With the HTBI primer set, the TCR CDR3 went through a first round of RT-PCR. TCRdb redid the calling of the multiplex PCR reads with MiXCR, one entry per CDR3 protein. The table has 550,000 to 650,000 distinct CDR3 sequences, about 15% seen once. The sample consisted of blood. The clonotype comes from a woman in her 30s with Graves' hyperthyroidism that later progressed to Graves' ophthalmopathy.

The CDR3 spells CASSLGQRYEQYF. CDR3 bases: TGCGCCAGCAGCTTGGGACAGAGATACGAGCAGTACTTC. The V call is TRBV5-1, the J call TRBJ2-7; possible D gene TRBD1, 5 bases. V gave up 0 bases and J gave up 4 bases, with 8 bases separating them. The CDR3 is made up of 13 amino acids. Germline loops: CDR1 SGHRS, CDR2 YFSETQ.